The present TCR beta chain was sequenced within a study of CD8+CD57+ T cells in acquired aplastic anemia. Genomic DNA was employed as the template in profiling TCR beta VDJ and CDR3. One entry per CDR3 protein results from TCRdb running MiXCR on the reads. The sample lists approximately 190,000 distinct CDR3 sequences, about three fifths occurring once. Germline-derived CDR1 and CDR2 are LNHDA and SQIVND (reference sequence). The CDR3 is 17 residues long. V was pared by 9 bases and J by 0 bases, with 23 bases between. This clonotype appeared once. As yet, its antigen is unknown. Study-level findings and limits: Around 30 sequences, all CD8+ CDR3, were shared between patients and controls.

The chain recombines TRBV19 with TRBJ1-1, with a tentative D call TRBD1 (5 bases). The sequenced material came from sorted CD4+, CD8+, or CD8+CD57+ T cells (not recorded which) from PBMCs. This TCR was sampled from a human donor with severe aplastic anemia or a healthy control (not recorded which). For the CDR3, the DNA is TGTGCCAGCTCGGCGACCCGGGACCGATTCATGAACACTGAAGCTTTCTTT. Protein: CASSATRDRFMNTEAFF.